This section outlines one TCR beta chain sequence together with its context. All enrollees were roughly 18 to 95 years old and from fewer than 25 US areas. Donors in Cohort 3 who had recovered were those with two negative PCRs, healthcare professional clearance, or resolution of their symptoms. The sample is drawn from a study of blood T cell repertoires in COVID-19. Original processing notes: Amplified reference gene primers provided the basis for estimating nucleated cell counts. The method was immunoSEQ multiplex PCR; TCRdb's version includes in-frame clones alone and lacks a portion of them. Clone size and the V and J calls come from that table; the DNA yielded D and trimming. In the table there are a few hundred thousand clones, less than 90% of which are singletons. This CDR3 region has 13 residues. V lost 4 bases and J lost 6, with 13 bases in between. Germline CDR1 reads SEHNR; CDR2 reads FQNEAQ (reference sequence).

The chain carries TRBV7-9 and TRBJ2-7; possibly TRBD1 for D (6 bases). The sequencing sample was made of PBMCs or T cells enriched from blood (not recorded which). The clonotype comes from a woman aged 45-59 years who had recovered from COVID-19. The CDR3 DNA reads as TGTGCCAGCAGCTCGAGGGACATCTCCGAGCAGTACTTC. This gives the protein CASSSRDISEQYF.